This T cell receptor beta chain was identified during a study of T-cell memory formation after mild COVID-19. Constant-segment-primed 5'RACE gave TCR alpha and TCR beta cDNA libraries with sample barcodes and UMIs. A single record per CDR3 protein comes from TCRdb applying MiXCR to the 5' RACE reads. The table has about 110,000 distinct CDR3 sequences, 15% to 20% seen once. CDR1 is SNHLY and CDR2 is FYNNEI in the germline V gene. The junction had 14 bases not matched to a gene; V was cut back by 7 bases and J by 5 bases. CDR3 length: 16 amino acids. The sequencing input was PBMCs or a T cell subset sorted from them (not recorded which). The rearrangement uses TRBV2 and TRBJ1-5; 7 positions match TRBD1. The sequence was collected from a man aged 18 to 29 who had mild COVID-19 (a few samples of this study predate the infection). Cell type and time point are not known. CDR3 sequence reads: CASKPGTAQGHQPQHF. CDR3 DNA: TGTGCCAGCAAGCCTGGGACAGCTCAGGGCCATCAGCCCCAGCATTTT.